These 12 T cell receptor beta chains were sequenced from one sample in a study of cytotoxic CD8 clonotypes in ibrutinib-treated CLL. The data were produced by immunoSEQ multiplex PCR, yet TCRdb's version contains in-frame clones alone and is incomplete. The sample carries some 200,000 clones, more than 70% recorded once. This material consisted of PBMCs, taken after 12 months of ibrutinib treatment. The receptors here all came from a human donor with chronic lymphocytic leukemia.

The chain couples TRBV6-4 to TRBJ1-5, with a weak D call TRBD1 (5 bases). The V gene's germline CDR1 is MRHNA and CDR2 SNTAGT. The CDR3 extends over 15 amino acids. V was clipped by 0 bases and J by 4 bases, with 10 bases between them. Here the CDR3 reads CASSDSTGGNQPQHF. DNA for the CDR3: TGTGCCAGCAGTGACTCTACGGGGGGGAATCAGCCCCAGCATTTT.

Only one count was recorded for this clone. The chain carries TRBV25-1 and TRBJ1-3, with D tentatively TRBD1 (5 bases). Per the germline V gene, CDR1 is MGHDK and CDR2 is SYGVNS. V was shortened by 7 bases and J by 3 bases, with 10 bases between the two germline ends. The CDR3 is 13 amino acids. For the CDR3, the DNA is TGTGCCAGCACTAGTCAGGGTGGAAACACCATATATTTT. Translated, it gives CASTSQGGNTIYF.

The chain carries TRBV14 and TRBJ1-4; D might be TRBD1 (5 bases). Trimming cost V 3 bases and J 3 bases, with 32 bases left between them. The CDR3 is made up of 22 amino acids. Germline V gives CDR1 SGHDN, CDR2 FVKESK. The CDR3 nucleotides are TGTGCCAGCAGCCATAGGGTCGGTTCGACAGTCTTTGTAGTTACCCCTAATGAAAAACTGTTTTTT. This translates into CASSHRVGSTVFVVTPNEKLFF.

For the CDR3, the DNA is TGTGCCAGCTCACCTCTGCCGGAACCCCCAACTAATGAAAAACTGTTTTTT. It yields the protein CASSPLPEPPTNEKLFF. The genes are TRBV18 and TRBJ1-4; D gene unclear. The V gene's germline CDR1 is KGHSH and CDR2 LQKENI. The CDR3 spans 17 residues. Trimming pared 3 bases from V and 0 bases from J, leaving 14 bases between. Complete variable domain (other parts from reference TRBV18 and TRBJ1-4): NAGVMQNPRHLVRRRGQEARLRCSPMKGHSHVYWYRQLPEEGLKFMVYLQKENIIDESGMPKERFSAEFPKEGPSILRIQQVVRGDSAAYFCASSPLPEPPTNEKLFFGSGTQLSVL.

The rearrangement joins TRBV28 to TRBJ1-2, with D possibly being TRBD1 (6 bases). V dropped 6 bases and J dropped 0 bases, with 17 bases sitting between them. Germline CDR1 and CDR2: MDHEN and SYDVKM. The CDR3 totals 16 residues. CDR3 in amino acids: CASRGGQGDPNYGYTF. The CDR3 DNA is TGTGCCAGCAGGGGGGGGCAGGGCGACCCTAACTATGGCTACACCTTC.

V and J are TRBV19 and TRBJ2-7; 7 nucleotides agree with TRBD1. CDR1 is LNHDA, CDR2 SQIVND, per germline (reference sequence). This CDR3 has 16 amino acids. V trimming: 6 bases; J trimming: 3 bases; junction bases outside the gene matches: 14. The CDR3 reads CASSDRLGTVGYEQYF. CDR3 in DNA: TGTGCCAGTAGCGACCGACTCGGGACAGTAGGCTACGAGCAGTACTTC.

The chain links TRBV28 to TRBJ2-1; D is undetermined. Between the trimmed V and J ends, which lost 3 bases and 0 bases, there was a span of 9 bases. The CDR3 is 15 residues long. Germline loops: CDR1 MDHEN, CDR2 SYDVKM. The CDR3 bases are TGTGCCAGCAGTTTTGGGCATCGCTCCTACAATGAGCAGTTCTTC. It yields the protein CASSFGHRSYNEQFF.

V is TRBV5-1 and J is TRBJ2-7, with D perhaps matching TRBD2 (5 bases). The germline V gene has CDR1 SGHRS and CDR2 YFSETQ. Trimming left V 4 bases short and J 2 bases short, with 16 bases between. The CDR3 has 15 residues. The CDR3 DNA sequence: TGCGCCAGCAGCCGTGAGGGATCACAGCCCTACGAGCAGTACTTC. It encodes CASSREGSQPYEQYF.

For the CDR3, the DNA is TGTGCCAGCAGGCATGACGGGACTAGCGGGGGGGCCTGGGAGACCCAGTACTTC. It yields the protein CASRHDGTSGGAWETQYF. The chain has TRBV27 and TRBJ2-5; 16 bases align to TRBD2. This CDR3 region has 18 residues. Germline V lookup: CDR1 MNHEY, CDR2 SMNVEV (reference sequence). V was clipped by 6 bases and J by 5 bases; unmatched bases: 12.

V and J are TRBV4-1 and TRBJ2-2; 12 nucleotides agree with TRBD2. The J segment lost 2 bases and the V segment lost 5 bases, leaving 6 bases of the junction unmatched. CDR1 is MGHRA and CDR2 is YSYEKL in the germline V gene. CDR3 length: 17 residues. Written as DNA, the CDR3 is TGCGCCAGCAGCTTACTGACTAGCGGGGGTAACACCGGGGAGCTGTTTTTT. Translated: CASSLLTSGGNTGELFF.

The CDR3 loop is CASSQDRGPVPAFF. The CDR3 nucleotides read TGTGCCAGCAGCCAAGATAGGGGCCCCGTCCCAGCTTTCTTT. The rearrangement links TRBV14 to TRBJ1-1, with D tentatively TRBD1 (5 bases). Trimming took 0 bases from V and 10 from J, leaving 15 bases between them. This CDR3 is 14 amino acids long. Germline values: CDR1 SGHDN, CDR2 FVKESK.

The genes are TRBV4-1 and TRBJ2-3; TRBD2 aligns across 10 bases. This CDR3 comprises 15 residues. CDR1 is MGHRA, CDR2 YSYEKL, per germline. V lost 6 bases, J lost 1 base, and 4 bases stayed unmatched. This CDR3 is CASSLSGRGTDTQYF. As DNA, the CDR3 is TGCGCCAGCAGTCTGAGCGGGAGGGGCACAGATACGCAGTATTTT.